Listed here are 12 T cell receptor beta chains from one sample, sequenced in a study of cytomegalovirus exposure and HLA in healthy donors. The PCR ran on 60 Vbeta and 13 Jbeta primers. Measured with immunoSEQ multiplex PCR; TCRdb has only the in-frame clones, and not every one. The sample records fewer than 150,000 clones, 70% to 80% being singletons. Sequencing was carried out using PBMCs. Receptors were obtained from a woman aged 40 to 49 in good health and CMV-seropositive.

This sequence joins TRBV6-1 and TRBJ2-3, with D perhaps matching TRBD1 (5 bases). The CDR3 sequence is 15 residues long. The germline V and J ends were trimmed by 6 bases and 9 bases, with 22 bases remaining between them. The germline CDR1 and CDR2 sequences are MNHNS and SASEGT. The CDR3 nucleotides are TGTGCCAGCAGCCTCGAAGGTCGGAGCCAGGGCACGCAGTATTTT. This sequence encodes CASSLEGRSQGTQYF.

The V call is TRBV14, the J call TRBJ2-7, with 7 bases matching TRBD2. Germline V CDR1 and CDR2: SGHDN, FVKESK. This CDR3 has 13 amino acids. The J segment lost 2 bases and the V segment lost 6 bases, leaving 4 bases of the junction unmatched. DNA of the CDR3: TGTGCCAGCAGTGAGCGGGGCCCCTACGAGCAGTACTTC. Residues: CASSERGPYEQYF.

This chain uses TRBV28 with TRBJ2-3, with TRBD2 matching over 8 bases. The V gene's germline CDR1 is MDHEN and CDR2 SYDVKM. V was pared by 3 bases and J by 2 bases, with 4 bases of the junction left unmatched. CDR3 length: 15 amino acids. The CDR3 protein is CASSFPGGNTDTQYF. The DNA for the CDR3 is TGTGCCAGCAGTTTCCCGGGAGGGAACACAGATACGCAGTATTTT.

This chain connects TRBV6-1 to TRBJ2-1; 16 bases match TRBD2. V lost 1 base, J lost 0 bases, and 9 bases stayed unmatched. Germline CDR1 reads MNHNS; CDR2 reads SASEGT. CDR3 length equals 21 residues. In nucleotides, the CDR3 is TGTGCCAGCAGTGAAGAGGGACTAGCGGGAGGGTACTTGAGCTCCTACAATGAGCAGTTCTTC. It specifies CASSEEGLAGGYLSSYNEQFF.

The chain recombines TRBV5-1 with TRBJ2-1, with a weak D call TRBD1 (5 bases). This CDR3 is built from 13 residues. V lost 6 bases, J lost 5 bases, and 12 bases lay in between. The germline CDR1 and CDR2 sequences are SGHRS and YFSETQ. The CDR3: CASKQGSHNEQFF. CDR3 bases: TGCGCCAGCAAGCAGGGAAGTCACAATGAGCAGTTCTTC.

The genes are TRBV7-2 and TRBJ2-1; D is undetermined. The CDR3 has 14 amino acids. Germline V lookup: CDR1 SGHTA, CDR2 FQGNSA. Trimming took off 3 bases at V and 0 bases at J, with 6 bases between the two ends. The CDR3 DNA sequence: TGTGCCAGCAGCTTCCCGGGCTCCTACAATGAGCAGTTCTTC. It codes for CASSFPGSYNEQFF. Full variable domain (outside the CDR3, taken from reference TRBV7-2 and TRBJ2-1): GAGVSQSPSNKVTEKGKDVELRCDPISGHTALYWYRQSLGQGLEFLIYFQGNSAPDKSGLPSDRFSAERTGGSVSTLTIQRTQQEDSAVYLCASSFPGSYNEQFFGPGTRLTVL.

This chain links TRBV7-9 with TRBJ2-1; 8 bases map to TRBD2. The V gene end was trimmed by 5 bases and the J gene end by 4 bases; junction bases not matched to a gene: 13. Germline V gene data show CDR1 as SEHNR and CDR2 as FQNEAQ (reference sequence). CDR3 length: 17 residues. CDR3 coding DNA: TGTGCCAGCAGCCCTGACGTAGCGGGGCCCCTATACAATGAGCAGTTCTTC. Residues: CASSPDVAGPLYNEQFF.

The J gene is TRBJ2-3, the V gene TRBV6-5, with D maybe TRBD2 (5 bases). Trimming cost V 5 bases and J 0 bases, with 9 bases left between them. The CDR3 runs 14 residues. Germline CDR1 is MNHEY and CDR2 is SVGAGI. The CDR3 DNA follows: TGTGCCAGCAGTAGCGGACTTAGCACAGATACGCAGTATTTT. Its protein is CASSSGLSTDTQYF.

The rearrangement uses TRBV6-5 and TRBJ2-1; 8 nucleotides agree with TRBD2. The junction had 7 bases not matched to a gene; V was cut back by 4 bases and J by 2 bases. The CDR3 sequence is 16 residues long. Germline values: CDR1 MNHEY, CDR2 SVGAGI. The DNA of the CDR3 is TGTGCCAGCAGTTTGTTGCGGGAGGTAGCCTACAATGAGCAGTTCTTC. Encoded protein: CASSLLREVAYNEQFF.

The chain uses TRBV10-3 and TRBJ2-6; 8 nucleotides agree with TRBD1. Unmatched junction bases numbered 5, after V lost 6 bases and J lost 4 bases. This CDR3 contains 15 residues. The germline V gene has CDR1 ENHRY and CDR2 SYGVKD. As DNA, the CDR3 is TGTGCCATCAGCCAGGGGGCGCAGGGGGCCAACGTCCTGACTTTC. This translates into CAISQGAQGANVLTF.

The chain combines TRBV5-1 with TRBJ1-3, with a weak D call TRBD1 (5 bases). The CDR3 totals 13 residues. CDR1 is SGHRS and CDR2 is YFSETQ in the germline V gene. Trimming shortened V by 0 bases and J by 4 bases, and 5 bases separated the two germline ends. The CDR3 protein is CASSLDRGNTIYF. DNA for the CDR3: TGCGCCAGCAGCTTGGACAGGGGAAACACCATATATTTT.

The V call is TRBV6-6, the J call TRBJ1-1; D remains unclear. V lost 7 bases to trimming and J lost 2 bases, with 17 bases between them. The CDR3 sequence is 15 residues long. Germline values: CDR1 MNHNY, CDR2 SVGAGI (reference sequence). As DNA, the CDR3 is TGTGCCAGCATGGAACTCGGTGGGAGCAACACTGAAGCTTTCTTT. This translates into CASMELGGSNTEAFF.